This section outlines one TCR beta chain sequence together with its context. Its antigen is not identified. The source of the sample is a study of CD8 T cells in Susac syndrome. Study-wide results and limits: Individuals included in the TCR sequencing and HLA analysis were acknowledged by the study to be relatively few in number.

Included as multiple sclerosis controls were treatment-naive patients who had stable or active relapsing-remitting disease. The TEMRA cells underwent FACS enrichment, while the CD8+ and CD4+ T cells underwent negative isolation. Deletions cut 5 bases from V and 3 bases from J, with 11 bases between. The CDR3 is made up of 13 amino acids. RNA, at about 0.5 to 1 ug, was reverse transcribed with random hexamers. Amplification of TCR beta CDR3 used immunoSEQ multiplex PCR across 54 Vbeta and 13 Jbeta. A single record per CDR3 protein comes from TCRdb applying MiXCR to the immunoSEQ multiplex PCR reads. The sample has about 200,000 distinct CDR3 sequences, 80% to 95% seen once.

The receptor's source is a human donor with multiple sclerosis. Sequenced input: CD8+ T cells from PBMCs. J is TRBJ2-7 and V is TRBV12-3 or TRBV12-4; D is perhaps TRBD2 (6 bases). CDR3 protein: CASSATSSYEQYF. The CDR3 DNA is TGTGCCAGCAGTGCTACTAGCAGCTACGAGCAGTACTTC.